This T cell receptor beta chain was identified in a study of cytomegalovirus exposure and HLA in healthy donors (dated by TCRdb to about 2017). A note on the overall study: An earlier analysis of several hundred of the donors reported 250 to 300 Gb of sequence data and 100 million to 140 million unique TCR beta sequences from about 179 million T cells. An early release covering more than 500 HLA-typed donors comprised approximately 290 gigabases of sequencing data and approximately 85 million unique TCR sequences. Among the roughly 400 genotyped donors, about 83% belonged to the genetic ancestry cluster associated with self-reported Caucasian donors. The study aimed to test whether cataloging public T cell receptors could reveal signatures of past pathogen exposure. The T cell repertoires of under 750 subjects were profiled by immunosequencing and related to cytomegalovirus serostatus. In addition to the first cohort of 666 subjects, a separate validation cohort of 130 or so different subjects was used. High-throughput TCR immunosequencing, statistical association of individual TCRs with disease status, and machine learning were combined to predict cytomegalovirus infection status. A later analysis re-analyzed previously published TCR beta repertoires from 666 donors and added high-resolution HLA genotyping to study TCR occurrence patterns. Rather than drawing on any new phenotypic data, the later analysis identified candidate immune exposures from TCR beta sequences and the way those sequences occurred across donors. To decide whether each TCR beta V gene segment behaved as functional or pseudogenic, an earlier analysis of approximately 620 of the donors relied on high-throughput TCR beta sequencing. Donor age, sex, ethnicity and CMV serostatus were collected together with the repertoire data. A later genetic analysis used genome-wide SNP genotypes for about 60% of the 666 donors, treating that subset as a discovery cohort. Every discovery cohort repertoire had been produced on one sequencing platform. Both class I and class II loci were covered by HLA typing, at four-digit resolution. Typing coverage differed by locus: A, B, C, DRB1 and DQB1 were typed in roughly 620-630 donors, DQA1 in about 500, DPA1 in around 580, and DPB1 in around 440. About five DR-DQ haplotypes were treated as single units for association and clustering because of strong linkage in the cohort. On average, roughly 240,000 unique TCR beta nucleotide sequences were sequenced per donor among a few hundred genotyped donors of the cohort, with 15% to 20% of those sequences being non-productive.

Points on this clone: It lacks a known antigen. Qualities for individual bases were not recorded, and no much larger clone is one base off.

Overall results and qualifications from the work: A later analysis found that TCR association rates varied across HLA loci, with DRB1 alleles showing the most associated TCRs and HLA-C alleles the fewest. A later analysis found that most CMV-associated TCR beta chains appeared HLA-restricted, with HLA associations seemingly driven largely by CMV exposure. In both the original and validation cohorts, the classifier was reported to diagnose cytomegalovirus status with high specificity and sensitivity. A cluster of highly shared sequence variants was judged likely to be a technical artifact of the sequencing pipeline. In a later analysis, HLA-associated TCR beta chains were found to be more clonally expanded and to have lower generation probabilities than equally common non-associated chains. Correlated functional status among segregating V segments might be attributable to linkage disequilibrium, but an unknown experimental factor could not be ruled out. The study gave a list of roughly 150 TCR beta chains associated with cytomegalovirus. A few of the identified cytomegalovirus-associated TCR beta chains were confirmed in vitro to be specific for cytomegalovirus antigens. Assigning TCR associations to individual alleles was difficult when HLA alleles, especially DR and DQ, strongly co-occurred. A later genetic analysis reported fewer N-insertions in productive TCRs among donors in an Asian-associated ancestry cluster than the approximately 700-donor mean. The authors suggested that the approach could potentially be extended to other disease states and immunological phenotypes. Because counts were too low, seventeen rarely observed V segments, including chromosome 9 orphons, were left out of the earlier analysis of a few hundred of the donors. Some IMGT-functional V segments, including TRBV6-2 and TRBV6-3, could not be distinguished by the 87-base-pair reads and were therefore excluded. A further reported finding was that TCR beta sequences accurately predicted the HLA-A and HLA-B alleles for most subjects in the first cohort. CMV serostatus was the only immune exposure information available for the cohort. Most TCR sequences were observed very rarely across donors, whereas some public TCRs were present in many individuals. In this cohort, only TCR beta chains were sequenced, and detectable features were limited by the absence of alpha or paired-chain data. In a later analysis, some 17,000 TCR beta sequences were associated with specific HLA alleles at a false discovery rate of 0.05. In an earlier analysis of more than 500 of the donors, most TCR beta V segments appeared in productive rearrangements about 90% or about 30% of the time, broadly matching IMGT annotations. A later genetic analysis associated a missense DCLRE1C variant with V-gene and J-gene trimming of TCR beta chains, and an independent cohort replicated the association. Because HLA typing was unavailable for some donors at each locus, only the typed subset was used in association tests. Sequencing depth was assumed to be roughly uniform across donors in the presence/absence analyses, though that assumption may not hold. In a later analysis, several top co-occurrence clusters were reported to appear linked to parvovirus B19, influenza, CMV and Epstein-Barr virus.

The cohort was made up of about 670 healthy bone marrow donors. Cohort members were all nominally healthy when sampled, although unrecorded immune exposures were likely present. The donor tested CMV seronegative and was one of the 352 seronegative cohort members. Each donor provided a peripheral blood sample, and peripheral blood mononuclear cells were used for TCR beta sequencing. The Qiagen DNeasy Blood Extraction Kit was used to extract genomic DNA from the blood cell samples. Libraries were made using the immunoSEQ multiplex PCR assay. A mixture of 60 forward primers for TCR Vbeta segments and 13 reverse primers for TCR Jbeta segments was used in the multiplex PCR. The CDR3 region of rearranged TCR beta genes was amplified from genomic DNA with a multiplex PCR assay. Amplified TCR beta libraries were sequenced as 87-base-pair reads on the Illumina HiSeq System. Concerning the study's data processing: A later analysis tallied 75 million to 95 million unique TCR beta chains across the 640 or so repertoires, and about 10 million of those chains were shared by two or more donors. To remove PCR and sequencing errors, raw reads were error-corrected and collapsed into unique sequences using a nearest-neighbor algorithm that merged closely related sequences. To assign V, D and J gene segments, CDR3 sequences were aligned to IMGT reference sequences. For a sequence to be retained, at least a six-nucleotide match to both a V gene segment and a J gene segment was required. Rearrangements were called productive when the CDR3 lacked stop codons and stayed in frame with V and J; all others were non-productive. Following IMGT convention, CDR3 was defined as the stretch from the second conserved V-encoded cysteine to the conserved J-encoded phenylalanine. The earlier analysis of 450 to 750 of the donors excluded any sequence lacking an unambiguous match to a single V gene segment. In an earlier analysis of approximately 610 of the donors, V segments were called functional above 56.7% productive rearrangements and were called segregating when the between-donor standard deviation exceeded 5%. A statistical classification framework was built for diagnosing cytomegalovirus status from the catalog of TCR beta chain sequences. In a later analysis, V and J genes were assigned by comparing TCR nucleotide sequences against IMGT/GENE-DB human TR gene sequences. A later analysis assigned CDR3 sequences and most-parsimonious VDJ recombination scenarios with the TCRdist pipeline. A later analysis defined each TCR beta chain by its CDR3 amino acid sequence plus V-gene family, and excluded reads lacking a unique V-gene family. In a later analysis, around 650 highly shared, low-generation-probability nucleotide sequences were removed to address suspected cross-contamination and a sequencing artifact. In a later analysis, a clonal expansion index was calculated for each public chain from normalized within-repertoire ranks of inferred template counts. A later analysis computed generation probabilities with a VDJ recombination model fitted to out-of-frame rearrangements, and checked the results against IGoR. In a later analysis, hypergeometric tests were used to score TCR-TCR, TCR-HLA and TCR-CMV co-occurrence, with a repertoire-size bias correction applied to TCR pairs. A later analysis estimated false discovery rates by permuting HLA or CMV assignments 20 times. In a later analysis, co-occurring TCRs were grouped with DBSCAN, and TCRdist sequence similarity was added when clustering was performed within HLA-allele-positive subsets. Repertoires with fewer than 30,000 or more than 120,000 public chains were left out of co-occurrence clustering, as were about 5 repertoires with anomalous nucleotide sharing. TCRdb provides this immuneACCESS table in a form limited to in-frame rearrangements. Some clones are lacking; in checked studies, under half of them reflect an unresolved V gene, and why the rest are absent is not known. The DNA was the basis for D and trimming; V, J and clone size are from that table. For this sample the table gives 150,000 to 170,000 clones, of which 74% were detected only once. The top ten clonotypes cover 2% to 2.5% of the sample.

The germline V gene yields MRHNA for CDR1 and SNTAGT for CDR2. From cysteine to phenylalanine, the CDR3 is 15 amino acids long. Just the 45-base CDR3 DNA is kept, in frame starting at base 1. Trimming removed 6 bases from V and 1 base from J, leaving 14 bases between the germline ends. The rearrangement combines TRBV6-4 with TRBJ2-3; the D gene is perhaps TRBD2, from 7 matching bases. The receptor was isolated from a man aged 25 to 45 in good health and CMV-seronegative. The material sequenced was PBMCs. The CDR3 reads as follows: CASRLDGGRTDTQYF. At the DNA level, the sequence is TGTGCCAGCAGACTTGACGGGGGGCGCACAGATACGCAGTATTTT.